Here is one T cell receptor (beta chain) with its context. In the original analysis: Amplification with reference gene primers provided the estimates of nucleated cell counts. Data came from immunoSEQ multiplex PCR; TCRdb stores just in-frame clones and leaves some out. V and J calls and clone size come straight from that table; D and trimming were deduced from the DNA. This sample has about 200,000 clones, with 85% to 90% found just once. CDR1 is SGHRS, CDR2 YFSETQ, per germline. The CDR3 is 16 amino acids. The junction had 13 bases not matched to a gene; V was cut back by 4 bases and J by 7 bases. The sample originates from a study of blood T cell repertoires in COVID-19. Turning to the study itself: Researchers got acute and convalescent COVID-19 samples from the United States, Italy and Spain. PBMCs, B-cell-depleted T cells, or T cells provided the cDNA or gDNA that made up the material.

The sequence derives from a woman aged 50 to 65 with acute or convalescent COVID-19. The sequencing input was peripheral blood. The chain combines TRBV5-1 with TRBJ2-1, with TRBD1 matching 8 bases. CDR3: CASSHPSIRGLNEQFF. CDR3 nucleotides: TGCGCCAGCAGCCATCCCTCTATCAGGGGGCTGAATGAGCAGTTCTTC.